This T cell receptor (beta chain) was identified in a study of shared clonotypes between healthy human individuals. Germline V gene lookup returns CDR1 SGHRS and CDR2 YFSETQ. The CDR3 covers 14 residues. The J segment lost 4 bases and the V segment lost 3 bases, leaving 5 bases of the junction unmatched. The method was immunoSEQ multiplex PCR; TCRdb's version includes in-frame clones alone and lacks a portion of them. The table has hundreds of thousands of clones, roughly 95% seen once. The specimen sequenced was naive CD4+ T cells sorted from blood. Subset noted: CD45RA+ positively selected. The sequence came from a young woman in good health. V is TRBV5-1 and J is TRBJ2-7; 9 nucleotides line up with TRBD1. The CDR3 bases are TGCGCCAGCAGCTCCCGGGACAGGGAATACGAGCAGTACTTC. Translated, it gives CASSSRDREYEQYF. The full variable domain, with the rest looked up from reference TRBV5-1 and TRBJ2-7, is KAGVTQTPRYLIKTRGQQVTLSCSPISGHRSVSWYQQTPGQGLQFLFEYFSETQRNKGNFPGRFSGRQFSNSRSEMNVSTLELGDSALYLCASSSRDREYEQYFGPGTRLTVT.